Listed below are T cell receptor beta chains from one sample, sequenced in a study of neurological immune-mediated disorders. One entry per CDR3 protein, called by TCRdb with MiXCR from the 5' RACE reads. The data hold some 80,000 distinct CDR3 sequences, with approximately 6% observed a single time. The specimen was PBMCs. These receptors all stem from a woman aged 60-75 years with multiple sclerosis. The conserved cysteine and the conserved F or W are not part of the CDR3 here.

TRBJ2-5 TRBV20-1 SARKSGDEETQY
TRBJ1-2 TRBV29-1 SVEATQGPGYT
TRBJ1-1 TRBV7-2 ASSDSGTQNTEAF
TRBJ2-7 TRBV7-8 ASSSAGVSYEQY
TRBJ1-5 TRBV2 ASNERKPNQPQH
TRBJ1-5 TRBV25-1 ASSEYGGQGEQPQH
TRBJ2-2 TRBV5-1 ASSWGQGNSNTGELF
TRBJ1-1 TRBV6-5 ASSRDGGGEEAF
TRBJ1-5 TRBV10-3 AISEMEKPQH
TRBJ1-2 TRBV5-1 ASSRDALAGYT
TRBJ2-4 TRBV7-9 ASSIWTGVTNIQY
TRBJ2-3 TRBV3-1 ASSQTTGSTDTQY
TRBJ2-3 TRBV5-1 ASSLEEGVSTDTQY
TRBJ2-1 TRBV20-1 SARDSWGAYNEQF
TRBJ2-7 TRBV5-1 ASSLSQPEGYEQY
TRBJ1-3 TRBV6-6 ASSLDGTSGNTIY
TRBJ1-1 TRBV5-1 ASSLVGGAVEAF
TRBJ2-4 TRBV5-1 ASSDSEGQNIQY
TRBJ2-1 TRBV20-1 SAVGWGESGGQF
TRBJ2-5 TRBV5-1 ASSRQRGPQETQY
TRBJ2-6 TRBV5-1 ASSGGQAVGANVLT
TRBJ2-3 TRBV7-2 ASSLVISGGDTDTQY
TRBJ1-6 TRBV12-3/TRBV12-4 ASSGQANSPLH
TRBJ1-5 TRBV20-1 SALGGSNQPQH
TRBJ2-1 TRBV20-1 SADPAGGDIREQF
TRBJ2-3 TRBV6-5 ASREDERIQGDTQY
TRBJ1-1 TRBV3-1 ASSLLQGENTEAF
TRBJ2-7 TRBV12-3/TRBV12-4 ASSLGRGNEQY
TRBJ1-1 TRBV29-1 SVANELRAPRGEAF
TRBJ1-1 TRBV2 ASSDRGAF
TRBJ2-3 TRBV12-3/TRBV12-4 ASSPRRFGVDTQY
TRBJ2-3 TRBV20-1 SAGGGGAVRTDTQY
TRBJ1-1 TRBV6-1 ASSHGQGARTEAF
TRBJ1-4 TRBV5-8 ASSTGQGATNEKLF
TRBJ2-3 TRBV7-2 ASSQGQLVPY
TRBJ2-7 TRBV27 ASRDLPTGYYEQY
TRBJ2-3 TRBV20-1 SVKISDTQY
TRBJ1-1 TRBV3-1 ASAGSNTEAF
TRBJ1-1 TRBV20-1 SARDQPTEAF
TRBJ1-1 TRBV11-2 ASSSRTWDTEAF
TRBJ1-3 TRBV20-1 SAQGGGNTIY
TRBJ1-2 TRBV29-1 SVQQGLVNYGYT
TRBJ2-5 TRBV3-1 ASSRRGGEWETQY
TRBJ1-1 TRBV7-6 ASSLGGRAEAF
TRBJ1-1 TRBV14 ASSPWAGPTEAF